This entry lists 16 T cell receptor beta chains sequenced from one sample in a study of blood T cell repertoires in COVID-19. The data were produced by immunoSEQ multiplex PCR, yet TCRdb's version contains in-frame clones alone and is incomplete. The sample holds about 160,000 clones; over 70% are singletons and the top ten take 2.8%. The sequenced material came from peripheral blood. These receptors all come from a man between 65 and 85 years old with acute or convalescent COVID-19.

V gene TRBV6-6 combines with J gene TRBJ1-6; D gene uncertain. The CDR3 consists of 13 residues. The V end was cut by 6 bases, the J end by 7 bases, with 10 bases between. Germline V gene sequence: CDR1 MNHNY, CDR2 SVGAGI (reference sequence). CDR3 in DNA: TGTGCCAGCAGACGTACGGAGAATTCACCCCTCCACTTT. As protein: CASRRTENSPLHF.

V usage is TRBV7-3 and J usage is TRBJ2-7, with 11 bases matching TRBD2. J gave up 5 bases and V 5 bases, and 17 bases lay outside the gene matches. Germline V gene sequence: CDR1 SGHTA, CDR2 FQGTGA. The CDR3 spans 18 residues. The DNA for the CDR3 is TGTGCCAGCAGCGCAATGGGGATAGCGGGAGGGCCGAACGACGAGCAGTACTTC. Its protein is CASSAMGIAGGPNDEQYF.

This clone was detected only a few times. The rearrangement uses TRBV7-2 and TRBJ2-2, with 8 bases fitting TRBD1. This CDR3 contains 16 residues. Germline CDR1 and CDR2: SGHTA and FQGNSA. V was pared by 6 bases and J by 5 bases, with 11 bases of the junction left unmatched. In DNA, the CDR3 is TGTGCCAGCAGTTTGGACAGGGATCCGAGAACCGGGGAGCTGTTTTTT. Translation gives CASSLDRDPRTGELFF.

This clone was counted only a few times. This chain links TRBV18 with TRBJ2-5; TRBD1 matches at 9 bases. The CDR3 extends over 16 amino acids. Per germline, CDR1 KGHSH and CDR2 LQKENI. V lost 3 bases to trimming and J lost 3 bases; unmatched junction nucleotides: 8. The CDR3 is CASSPTGGKTKETQYF. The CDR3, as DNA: TGTGCCAGCTCACCGACAGGGGGAAAGACGAAAGAGACCCAGTACTTC.

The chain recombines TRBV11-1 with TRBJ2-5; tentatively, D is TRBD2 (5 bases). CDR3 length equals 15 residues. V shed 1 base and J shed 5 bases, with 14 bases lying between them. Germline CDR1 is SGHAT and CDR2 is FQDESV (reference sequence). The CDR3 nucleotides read TGTGCCAGCAGCTTAGGGGAGCAGATCGGGGAGACCCAGTACTTC. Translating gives CASSLGEQIGETQYF.

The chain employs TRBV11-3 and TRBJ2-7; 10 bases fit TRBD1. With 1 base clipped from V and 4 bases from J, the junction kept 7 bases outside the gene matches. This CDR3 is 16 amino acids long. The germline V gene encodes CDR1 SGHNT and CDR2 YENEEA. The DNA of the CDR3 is TGTGCCAGCAGCTTAGGGGGGACAGGGGCGGGATACGAGCAGTACTTC. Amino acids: CASSLGGTGAGYEQYF. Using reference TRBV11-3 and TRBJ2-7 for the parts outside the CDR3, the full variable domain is EAGVVQSPRYKIIEKKQPVAFWCNPISGHNTLYWYLQNLGQGPELLIRYENEEAVDDSQLPKDRFSAERLKGVDSTLKIQPAELGDSAVYLCASSLGGTGAGYEQYFGPGTRLTVT.

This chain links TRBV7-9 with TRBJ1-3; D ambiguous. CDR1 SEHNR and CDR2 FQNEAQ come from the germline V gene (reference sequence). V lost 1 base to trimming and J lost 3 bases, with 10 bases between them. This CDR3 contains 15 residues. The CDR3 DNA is TGTGCCAGCAGCTTAGAGTCTGGAGGTGGAAACACCATATATTTT. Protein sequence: CASSLESGGGNTIYF.

DNA for the CDR3: TGTGCCAGCAGTTACTTGGACAGTTCCTACGAGCAGTACTTC. Translated, it gives CASSYLDSSYEQYF. The chain employs TRBV6-5 and TRBJ2-7; D may be TRBD1 (6 bases). Between the trimmed V and J ends, which lost 1 base and 1 base, there was a span of 8 bases. This CDR3 is 14 amino acids long. Per germline, CDR1 MNHEY and CDR2 SVGAGI.

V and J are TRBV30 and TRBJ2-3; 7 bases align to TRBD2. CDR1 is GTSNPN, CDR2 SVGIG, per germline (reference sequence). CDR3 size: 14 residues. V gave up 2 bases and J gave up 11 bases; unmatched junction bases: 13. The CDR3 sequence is CAWSPAGARRGQYF. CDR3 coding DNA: TGTGCCTGGAGTCCGGCGGGAGCCCGGCGGGGGCAGTATTTT.

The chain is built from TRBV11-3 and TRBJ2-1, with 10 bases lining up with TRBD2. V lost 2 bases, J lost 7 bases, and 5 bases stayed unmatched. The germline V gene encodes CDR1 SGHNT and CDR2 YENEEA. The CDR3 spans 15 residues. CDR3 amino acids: CASSLRLAGLNEQFF. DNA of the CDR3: TGTGCCAGCAGCTTAAGACTAGCGGGCCTTAATGAGCAGTTCTTC.

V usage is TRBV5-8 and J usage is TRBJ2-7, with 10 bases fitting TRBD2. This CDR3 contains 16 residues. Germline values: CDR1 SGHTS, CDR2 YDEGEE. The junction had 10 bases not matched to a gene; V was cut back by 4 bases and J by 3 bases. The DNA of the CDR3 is TGTGCCAGCAGCCAAAAAAGCGGGAGGGCCGTCTACGAGCAGTACTTC. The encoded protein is CASSQKSGRAVYEQYF.

As DNA, the CDR3 is TGTGCCACCAGGGGGGGGATCAACACCGGGGAGCTGTTTTTT. Translation gives CATRGGINTGELFF. This chain uses TRBV15 with TRBJ2-2; 7 bases are shared with TRBD2. Germline CDR1 LNHNV, CDR2 YYDKDF (reference sequence). V lost 6 bases, J lost 2 bases, and 3 bases stayed unmatched. This CDR3 contains 14 residues.

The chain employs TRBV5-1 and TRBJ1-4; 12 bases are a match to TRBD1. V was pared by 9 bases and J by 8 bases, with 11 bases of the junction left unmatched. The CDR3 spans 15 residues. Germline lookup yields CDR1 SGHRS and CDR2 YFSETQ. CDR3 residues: CATKDGGTGGEKLFF. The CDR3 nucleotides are TGCGCCACCAAGGACGGGGGGACAGGGGGCGAAAAACTGTTTTTT.

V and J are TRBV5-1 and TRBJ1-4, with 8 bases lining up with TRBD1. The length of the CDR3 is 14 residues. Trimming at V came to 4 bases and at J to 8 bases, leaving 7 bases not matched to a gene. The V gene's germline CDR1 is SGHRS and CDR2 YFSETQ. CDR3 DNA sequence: TGCGCCAGCAGCCTTCTGACAGGGGACGAAAAACTGTTTTTT. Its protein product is CASSLLTGDEKLFF.

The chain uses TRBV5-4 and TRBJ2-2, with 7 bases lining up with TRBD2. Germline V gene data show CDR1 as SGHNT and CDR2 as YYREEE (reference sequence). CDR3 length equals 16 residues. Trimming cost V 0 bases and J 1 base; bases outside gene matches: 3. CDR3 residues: CASSLAAGVNTGELFF. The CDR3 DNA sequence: TGTGCCAGCAGCTTGGCTGCGGGGGTGAACACCGGGGAGCTGTTTTTT.

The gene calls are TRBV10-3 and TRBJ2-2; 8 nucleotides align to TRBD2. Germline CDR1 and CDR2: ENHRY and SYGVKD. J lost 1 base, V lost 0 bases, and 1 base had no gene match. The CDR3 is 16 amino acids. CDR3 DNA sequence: TGTGCCATCAGTGAGTCGGCGGGAGGGAACACCGGGGAGCTGTTTTTT. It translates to CAISESAGGNTGELFF.